This entry is about one T cell receptor beta chain. Its antigen is currently unknown. The entry originates in a study of lymphopenia after photon versus proton radiotherapy. General observations from the study: Relative stability marked proton patients; photon patients lost diversity and naive cells. After lymphocyte nadir, photon-treated repertoires showed oligoclonal expansion, especially CD8+ Temra. Larger post-nadir TCR diversity loss correlated inversely with survival in deceased patients.

The germline V gene has CDR1 MDHEN and CDR2 SYDVKM. This CDR3 is 15 amino acids long. V lost 6 bases to trimming and J lost 2 bases; unmatched junction nucleotides: 9. The repertoire was sequenced with immunoSEQ multiplex PCR; TCRdb's copy has only in-frame clones and lacks some. The data contain approximately 20,000 clones, 75% to 90% of them singletons. This chain uses TRBV28 with TRBJ1-2; 7 positions match TRBD1. The sequence was obtained from a man between 65 and 79 years old with pancreatic cancer. The sample was peripheral blood, taken from a patient treated with proton-based radiotherapy. In DNA form, the CDR3 reads TGTGCCAGCAGGCGACAGGGAGTGGCGAACTATGGCTACACCTTC. Protein sequence: CASRRQGVANYGYTF.